Below are 22 T cell receptor beta chains sequenced from a single sample in a study of cytomegalovirus exposure and HLA in healthy donors. PCR involved 60 Vbeta and 13 Jbeta primers. Clones were read by immunoSEQ multiplex PCR, and TCRdb kept only the in-frame ones, dropping some. The sample lists about 170,000 clones; around four fifths were seen once. Sequences were obtained from PBMCs. All receptors come from a woman aged 45-60 years in good health and CMV-seropositive.

The DNA of the CDR3 is TGTGCCAGCAGCTTAGGCGGGGGACAGGGGTATGGCTACACCTTC. Its translation: CASSLGGGQGYGYTF. The chain uses TRBV7-8 and TRBJ1-2; 10 bases are shared with TRBD1. Trimming at V came to 1 base and at J to 5 bases, leaving 4 bases not matched to a gene. Germline values: CDR1 SGHVS, CDR2 FQNEAQ. CDR3 length: 15 residues.

This clone was counted a single time. The rearrangement joins TRBV5-1 to TRBJ1-2, with D tentatively TRBD1 (6 bases). The CDR3 runs 14 residues. Germline V gene sequence: CDR1 SGHRS, CDR2 YFSETQ. Trimming left V 8 bases short and J 4 bases short, with 18 bases between. The CDR3 loop reads CASSYRESSYGYTF. As DNA, the CDR3 is TGCGCCAGTTCCTACAGGGAATCGAGCTATGGCTACACCTTC.

This chain joins TRBV29-1 and TRBJ1-2; D call uncertain. The CDR3 contains 11 residues. Germline V gives CDR1 SQVTM, CDR2 ANQGSEA. Trimming left V 7 bases short and J 4 bases short, with 10 bases between. The CDR3 region is CSAQDFYGYTF. The CDR3, as DNA: TGCAGCGCCCAAGACTTCTATGGCTACACCTTC.

The chain couples TRBV5-1 to TRBJ2-5, with D tentatively TRBD1 (5 bases). Germline CDR1 reads SGHRS; CDR2 reads YFSETQ. Trimming pared 0 bases from V and 1 base from J, leaving 10 bases between. The CDR3 totals 15 residues. CDR3: CASSLEPTVQETQYF. CDR3 bases: TGCGCCAGCAGCTTGGAACCGACAGTCCAAGAGACCCAGTACTTC.

This clone was found a few times. The V gene is TRBV7-9, the J gene TRBJ1-2; 12 bases agree with TRBD1. This CDR3 has 14 residues. Losses at the gene ends were 5 bases for V and 5 bases for J; bases not matched to a gene: 3. Germline assignment: CDR1 SEHNR and CDR2 FQNEAQ (reference sequence). The CDR3 nucleotides are TGTGCCAGCAGCCTGGGACAGGGGGCATATGGCTACACCTTC. Translation gives CASSLGQGAYGYTF.

J is TRBJ2-2 and V is TRBV4-1, with 8 bases fitting TRBD2. This CDR3 contains 14 residues. Germline-derived CDR1 and CDR2 are MGHRA and YSYEKL. The V and J ends lost 6 bases and 3 bases, in that order; junction bases with no gene match: 3. CDR3 nucleotides: TGCGCCAGCAGTCGGGGGGGATACACCGGGGAGCTGTTTTTT. As protein: CASSRGGYTGELFF.

This sequence joins TRBV6-6 and TRBJ2-4; no clear D gene. Per the germline V gene, CDR1 is MNHNY and CDR2 is SVGAGI (reference sequence). Trimming took 1 base from V and 8 from J, leaving 12 bases between them. The CDR3 runs to 14 residues. The CDR3 protein is CASSYLGERDIQYF. CDR3 bases: TGTGCCAGCAGTTACTTAGGAGAACGGGACATTCAGTACTTC.

The chain carries TRBV14 and TRBJ2-7, with TRBD1 matching 8 bases. The germline gives CDR1 SGHDN, CDR2 FVKESK. The CDR3 contains 14 residues. Trimming cost V 5 bases and J 2 bases; bases outside gene matches: 5. The CDR3 DNA follows: TGTGCCAGCAGCTATGGACAGGGTCCCTACGAGCAGTACTTC. This gives the protein CASSYGQGPYEQYF.

This chain uses TRBV7-3 with TRBJ2-1, with 9 nucleotides matching TRBD1. This CDR3 has 16 amino acids. Losses at the gene ends were 1 base for V and 4 bases for J; bases not matched to a gene: 5. The germline gives CDR1 SGHTA, CDR2 FQGTGA. The CDR3 DNA follows: TGTGCCAGCAGCTTAAGGGGGGGACAGGGTTACAATGAGCAGTTCTTC. This codes for CASSLRGGQGYNEQFF.

V is TRBV7-3 and J is TRBJ2-2, with 9 bases aligning to TRBD2. The CDR3 has 15 residues. Germline values: CDR1 SGHTA, CDR2 FQGTGA. J gave up 5 bases and V 5 bases, and 6 bases lay outside the gene matches. In DNA, the CDR3 is TGTGCCAGCAGCCCGCGGGGGGGCAATACCGGGGAGCTGTTTTTT. Encoded protein: CASSPRGGNTGELFF.

This sequence joins TRBV5-1 and TRBJ2-2; D perhaps matches TRBD2 (5 bases). CDR1 is SGHRS, CDR2 YFSETQ, per germline. Deletions cut 8 bases from V and 0 bases from J, with 14 bases between. The length of the CDR3 is 15 residues. The CDR3 bases are TGCGCCAGTACTACGAGGGATACGAACACCGGGGAGCTGTTTTTT. Its protein product is CASTTRDTNTGELFF. Using reference TRBV5-1 and TRBJ2-2 for the parts outside the CDR3, the full variable domain is KAGVTQTPRYLIKTRGQQVTLSCSPISGHRSVSWYQQTPGQGLQFLFEYFSETQRNKGNFPGRFSGRQFSNSRSEMNVSTLELGDSALYLCASTTRDTNTGELFFGEGSRLTVL.

The chain employs TRBV7-9 and TRBJ1-2; possibly TRBD1 for D (6 bases). The germline gives CDR1 SEHNR, CDR2 FQNEAQ (reference sequence). The V end was cut by 5 bases, the J end by 3 bases, with 19 bases between. The CDR3 contains 16 residues. The CDR3 region has the DNA TGTGCCAGCAGCATGCCGGGACAAAGAGGGGACTATGGCTACACCTTC. It encodes CASSMPGQRGDYGYTF.

The chain combines TRBV4-1 with TRBJ1-2; D may be TRBD1 (6 bases). Germline loops: CDR1 MGHRA, CDR2 YSYEKL. Trimming shortened V by 2 bases and J by 4 bases, and 8 bases separated the two germline ends. The CDR3 has 13 amino acids. CDR3 nucleotide sequence: TGCGCCAGCAGCCAAACAGGGTCCTATGGCTACACCTTC. Its protein is CASSQTGSYGYTF.

This chain connects TRBV21-1 to TRBJ1-5. TRBV21-1 is termed a pseudogene. This CDR3 has 15 residues. The CDR3: CASSPEARYYQPQHF. The CDR3 coding sequence is TGTGCCAGCAGTCCAGAGGCCAGATATTATCAGCCCCAGCATTTT.

V and J are TRBV5-4 and TRBJ2-5; 14 nucleotides match TRBD2. The CDR3 is 18 amino acids. In germline, CDR1 is SGHNT, CDR2 YYREEE (reference sequence). V trimming: 0 bases; J trimming: 4 bases; junction bases outside the gene matches: 8. The CDR3, as DNA: TGTGCCAGCAGCTTGGGGACTAGCGGGGGGCCTAGCAGAGAGACCCAGTACTTC. It codes for CASSLGTSGGPSRETQYF. Full variable domain (missing parts from reference TRBV5-4 and TRBJ2-5): ETGVTQSPTHLIKTRGQQVTLRCSSQSGHNTVSWYQQALGQGPQFIFQYYREEENGRGNFPPRFSGLQFPNYSSELNVNALELDDSALYLCASSLGTSGGPSRETQYFGPGTRLLVL.

This chain links TRBV29-1 with TRBJ1-1; D gene uncertain. Between the trimmed V and J ends, which lost 7 bases and 1 base, there was a span of 10 bases. CDR1 is SQVTM, CDR2 ANQGSEA, per germline. The CDR3 length is 12 residues. The CDR3 loop reads CSACRQNTEAFF. CDR3 nucleotides: TGCAGCGCATGCCGACAGAACACTGAAGCTTTCTTT.

Only one count was recorded for this clone. This chain joins TRBV12-5 and TRBJ2-3; D is perhaps TRBD2 (7 bases). V was pared by 5 bases and J by 2 bases, with 14 bases between. The length of the CDR3 is 15 residues. From germline, CDR1 is LGHNT and CDR2 FRNRAP. In nucleotides, the CDR3 is TGTGCTAGTGGTCCGGGGGCGGGGGCCACAGATACGCAGTATTTT. Protein sequence: CASGPGAGATDTQYF.

Notes on this clone: At the DNA level, this CDR3 is encoded by other sequences in the same sample as well. This sequence joins TRBV6-1 and TRBJ1-2; a weak D match, TRBD1 (6 bases). The germline V gene has CDR1 MNHNS and CDR2 SASEGT. The ends were cut back, 0 bases at V and 0 bases at J, with 8 bases in the middle. The CDR3 extends over 15 amino acids. CDR3 sequence reads: CASSEARTANYGYTF. CDR3 coding DNA: TGTGCCAGCAGTGAAGCAAGGACAGCTAACTATGGCTACACCTTC.

The rearrangement uses TRBV2 and TRBJ2-3, with 12 nucleotides matching TRBD2. Germline V gives CDR1 SNHLY, CDR2 FYNNEI. V shed 7 bases, J shed 0 bases, and the junction held 5 bases outside the gene matches. This CDR3 has 16 amino acids. CDR3 coding DNA: TGTGCCAGCATAAGGACTAGCGGGACCAGCACAGATACGCAGTATTTT. Its translation: CASIRTSGTSTDTQYF. Together with reference TRBV2 and TRBJ2-3, the CDR3 gives the full variable domain: EPEVTQTPSHQVTQMGQEVILRCVPISNHLYFYWYRQILGQKVEFLVSFYNNEISEKSEIFDDQFSVERPDGSNFTLKIRSTKLEDSAMYFCASIRTSGTSTDTQYFGPGTRLTVL.

The rearrangement links TRBV6-5 to TRBJ2-7, with TRBD1 identical over 10 bases. V was clipped by 6 bases and J by 4 bases; unmatched bases: 0. This CDR3 region has 12 residues. From germline, CDR1 is MNHEY and CDR2 SVGAGI. CDR3 protein: CASRDRGYEQYF. DNA of the CDR3: TGTGCCAGCAGGGACAGGGGGTACGAGCAGTACTTC.

This chain joins TRBV11-2 and TRBJ2-7; 10 nucleotides match TRBD1. The CDR3 consists of 16 residues. CDR1 is SGHAT and CDR2 is FQNNGV in the germline V gene. V shed 5 bases, J shed 5 bases, and the junction held 12 bases outside the gene matches. The CDR3 region is CASSHLPGQGFDEQYF. Written as DNA, the CDR3 is TGTGCCAGCAGCCACCTTCCGGGACAGGGGTTCGACGAGCAGTACTTC. The whole variable domain, filled in from reference TRBV11-2 and TRBJ2-7, reads EAGVAQSPRYKIIEKRQSVAFWCNPISGHATLYWYQQILGQGPKLLIQFQNNGVVDDSQLPKDRFSAERLKGVDSTLKIQPAKLEDSAVYLCASSHLPGQGFDEQYFGPGTRLTVT.

This chain uses TRBV7-8 with TRBJ1-1; tentative D call: TRBD1 (6 bases). V lost 2 bases, J lost 1 base, and 8 bases lay in between. Germline-derived CDR1 and CDR2 are SGHVS and FQNEAQ. The CDR3 has 14 residues. CDR3 DNA sequence: TGTGCCAGCAGCTTATCACAGGGGAACACTGAAGCTTTCTTT. Translated, it gives CASSLSQGNTEAFF.